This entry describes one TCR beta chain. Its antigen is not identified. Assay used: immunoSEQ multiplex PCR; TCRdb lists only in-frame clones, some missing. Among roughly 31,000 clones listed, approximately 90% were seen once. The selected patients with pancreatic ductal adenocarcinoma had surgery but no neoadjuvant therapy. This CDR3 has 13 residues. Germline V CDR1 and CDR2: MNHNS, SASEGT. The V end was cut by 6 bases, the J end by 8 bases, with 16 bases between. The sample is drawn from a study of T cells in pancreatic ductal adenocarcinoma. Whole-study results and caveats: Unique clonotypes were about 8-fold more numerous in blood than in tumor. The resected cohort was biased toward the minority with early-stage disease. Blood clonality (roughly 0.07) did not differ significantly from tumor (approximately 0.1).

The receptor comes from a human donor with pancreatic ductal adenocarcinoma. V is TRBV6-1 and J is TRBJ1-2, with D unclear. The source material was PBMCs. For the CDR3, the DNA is TGTGCCAGCAGAGATTCCCCCGGTGGGGGCTACACCTTC. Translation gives CASRDSPGGGYTF.